These 28 T cell receptor beta chains were sequenced from one sample in a study of blood T cells in healthy people across ages. A second PCR, run for roughly 7 to 12 cycles, used a sample-barcoded 5' primer plus a J-beta primer mix. From the 5' RACE reads, TCRdb called clonotypes with MiXCR, one entry per CDR3 protein. The sample contains around 750,000 distinct CDR3 sequences, 53% of which appear only once. Sequencing was performed on blood. These receptors came from a man aged 80 or over in good health.

The chain uses TRBV27 and TRBJ2-1; TRBD2 aligns across 16 bases. Trimming cost V 3 bases and J 4 bases; bases outside gene matches: 3. Germline V gene sequence: CDR1 MNHEY, CDR2 SMNVEV (reference sequence). The CDR3 covers 17 residues. The CDR3 DNA reads as TGTGCCAGCAGTTTCGGGACTAGCGGGGGGGCGTACAATGAGCAGTTCTTC. Its translation: CASSFGTSGGAYNEQFF.

This clonotype was observed a few times. The chain carries TRBV6-5 and TRBJ1-6; D is possibly TRBD1 (6 bases). Germline lookup yields CDR1 MNHEY and CDR2 SVGAGI. CDR3 length: 13 amino acids. Trimming left V 1 base short and J 10 bases short, with 8 bases between. This chain's CDR3 is CASSYYRESPLHF. The CDR3 bases are TGTGCCAGCAGTTACTACAGGGAATCACCCCTCCACTTT.

This clonotype was counted between two and nine times. This chain links TRBV25-1 with TRBJ2-7, with 10 bases that match TRBD2. V lost 4 bases to trimming and J lost 1 base; unmatched junction nucleotides: 4. The CDR3 has 15 amino acids. Germline V CDR1 and CDR2: MGHDK, SYGVNS. The CDR3 region is CASSGWTSGSYEQYF. The DNA of the CDR3 is TGTGCCAGCAGTGGATGGACTAGCGGTTCCTACGAGCAGTACTTC.

The chain links TRBV29-1 to TRBJ2-7; D may be TRBD2 (5 bases). V gave up 6 bases and J gave up 6 bases, with 21 bases separating them. Germline values: CDR1 SQVTM, CDR2 ANQGSEA. This CDR3 contains 14 residues. The CDR3: CSVRYSLSAGEQYF. The CDR3 DNA reads as TGCAGCGTCCGTTACTCCCTGTCTGCGGGCGAGCAGTACTTC.

The V gene is TRBV2, the J gene TRBJ2-3; no definite D call. The CDR3 spans 16 residues. Germline CDR1 and CDR2: SNHLY and FYNNEI. V was shortened by 8 bases and J by 6 bases, with 24 bases between the two germline ends. Here the CDR3 DNA reads TGTGCCAGCCCTCCCCCGGTGGGATCCCTGGGGGATACGCAGTATTTT. Protein: CASPPPVGSLGDTQYF.

V gene TRBV15 combines with J gene TRBJ2-5; 7 nucleotides match TRBD2. CDR1 and CDR2 (germline): LNHNV, YYDKDF (reference sequence). The CDR3 contains 17 residues. Trimming at V came to 5 bases and at J to 11 bases, leaving 23 bases not matched to a gene. The DNA of the CDR3 is TGTGCCACCAGCGCCCGGAGCGGCGGGAGTTGGGGCAATGAGCAGTACTTC. Residues: CATSARSGGSWGNEQYF.

Only a few counts were recorded for this clonotype. The genes are TRBV11-2 and TRBJ1-2, with D possibly TRBD1 on 6 matching bases. V was pared by 5 bases and J by 3 bases, with 13 bases between. The length of the CDR3 is 14 residues. Germline assignment: CDR1 SGHAT and CDR2 FQNNGV. The CDR3 DNA is TGTGCCAGCAGCACCGTGGGGGGCTACTATGGCTACACCTTC. As protein: CASSTVGGYYGYTF.

The chain employs TRBV5-1 and TRBJ1-2; 7 bases match TRBD1. With V trimmed by 4 bases and J by 8 bases, 8 bases remained unmatched. CDR1 is SGHRS and CDR2 is YFSETQ in the germline V gene. This CDR3 contains 13 residues. The chain's CDR3 is CASSLTGIWGYTF. In DNA form, the CDR3 reads TGCGCCAGCAGCCTGACAGGGATCTGGGGCTACACCTTC.

The sample holds a few counts of this clonotype. V and J are TRBV7-2 and TRBJ2-7; D gene uncertain. Looked up from germline, CDR1 is SGHTA and CDR2 is FQGNSA. Trimming stripped 4 bases from V and 11 bases from J, with 15 bases between. The CDR3 is 12 residues long. CDR3 sequence: CASSSKGPDKYF. For the CDR3, the DNA is TGTGCCAGCAGCTCCAAAGGACCGGATAAGTACTTC.

This clonotype was counted a few times. A junction end diverges from the germline sequence, so it may reflect a read error. The chain recombines TRBV18 with TRBJ2-5, with D perhaps TRBD1 (5 bases). This CDR3 has 13 amino acids. CDR1 is KGHSH and CDR2 is LQKENI in the germline V gene. The CDR3 nucleotides read TGTGCCAGCTCACCGGACAACCACGAGACCCAGTACTTC. Residues: CASSPDNHETQYF.

The CDR3 protein is CASTQTRATDTQYF. The CDR3 nucleotides are TGTGCCAGCACCCAGACACGCGCGACAGATACGCAGTATTTT. The rearrangement joins TRBV6-5 to TRBJ2-3; no firm D call. The germline gives CDR1 MNHEY, CDR2 SVGAGI. The CDR3 length is 14 residues. V was shortened by 7 bases and J by 3 bases, with 14 bases between the two germline ends.

This chain links TRBV5-8 with TRBJ2-7; 7 nucleotides agree with TRBD1. CDR1 and CDR2 from the germline V gene are SGHTS and YDEGEE. The V gene end was trimmed by 4 bases and the J gene end by 2 bases; junction bases not matched to a gene: 12. The CDR3 contains 16 residues. The CDR3 here is CASSRLPRGQTYEQYF. The CDR3 DNA reads as TGTGCCAGCAGCCGCCTCCCTAGGGGACAGACCTACGAGCAGTACTTC. The whole variable domain, filled in from reference TRBV5-8 and TRBJ2-7, reads EAGVTQSPTHLIKTRGQQATLRCSPISGHTSVYWYQQALGLGLQFLLWYDEGEERNRGNFPPRFSGRQFPNYSSELNVNALELEDSALYLCASSRLPRGQTYEQYFGPGTRLTVT.

This clonotype was counted a few times. The genes are TRBV7-9 and TRBJ2-4; 7 bases are a match to TRBD1. The J call may be in error: the DNA end matches TRBJ2-7 better. The CDR3 spans 15 residues. CDR1 is SEHNR and CDR2 is FQNEAQ in the germline V gene (reference sequence). CDR3 sequence: CASSSSDRFLYEQYF. The CDR3 DNA reads as TGTGCCAGCAGCTCATCGGACAGGTTTCTTTACGAGCAGTACTTC.

This clonotype was detected ten times or more. CDR3 in DNA: TGTGCCAGCAGCCAAGGAGCGGGCCTAGTCCAAGAGACCCAGTACTTC. It is translated as CASSQGAGLVQETQYF. The chain couples TRBV3-1 to TRBJ2-5; D may be TRBD2 (6 bases). The V end lost 1 base, the J end lost 1 base, and 13 bases lay between the germline ends. Per germline, CDR1 LGHDT and CDR2 YNNKEL (reference sequence). This CDR3 has 16 residues.

The CDR3 nucleotides are TGTGCCAGCTCACAAATGACAGGGGGGAACACTGAAGCTTTCTTT. This sequence encodes CASSQMTGGNTEAFF. This rearrangement joins TRBV18 to TRBJ1-1, with 9 positions matching TRBD1. The CDR3 contains 15 residues. Germline-derived CDR1 and CDR2 are KGHSH and LQKENI. Germline trimming cut 4 bases from V and 1 base from J; bases unmatched to any gene: 4. The variable domain in full, with the rest retrieved from reference TRBV18 and TRBJ1-1, is NAGVMQNPRHLVRRRGQEARLRCSPMKGHSHVYWYRQLPEEGLKFMVYLQKENIIDESGMPKERFSAEFPKEGPSILRIQQVVRGDSAAYFCASSQMTGGNTEAFFGQGTRLTVV.

This clonotype was seen a handful of times. The V call is TRBV28, the J call TRBJ2-7; tentatively, D is TRBD1 (5 bases). V was trimmed by 6 bases and J by 3 bases, leaving 18 bases between them. The CDR3 consists of 15 residues. The germline V gene encodes CDR1 MDHEN and CDR2 SYDVKM. In DNA, the CDR3 is TGTGCCAGCAGCCGAATAAAGGGGCAGTTCTACGAGCAGTACTTC. As protein: CASSRIKGQFYEQYF.

J is TRBJ2-1 and V is TRBV11-1, with a weak D call TRBD2 (5 bases). The tail of the sequence fits TRBJ2-7 better, so the J call may be wrong. The CDR3 length is 14 residues. Germline assignment: CDR1 SGHAT and CDR2 FQDESV (reference sequence). The CDR3 nucleotides are TGTGCCAGCAGCTTAGCACGACTACCCAATGAGCAGTACTTC. As protein: CASSLARLPNEQYF.

The rearrangement joins TRBV29-1 to TRBJ1-1; TRBD1 might be the D (5 bases). V lost 4 bases and J 3 bases, leaving 12 bases between the germline ends. The length of the CDR3 is 13 residues. Germline V lookup: CDR1 SQVTM, CDR2 ANQGSEA. The CDR3, as DNA: TGCAGCGTTGGGAGGGGTTGGGACACTGAAGCTTTCTTT. It encodes CSVGRGWDTEAFF. Full variable domain (outside the CDR3, taken from reference TRBV29-1 and TRBJ1-1): SAVISQKPSRDICQRGTSLTIQCQVDSQVTMMFWYRQQPGQSLTLIATANQGSEATYESGFVIDKFPISRPNLTFSTLTVSNMSPEDSSIYLCSVGRGWDTEAFFGQGTRLTVV.

The CDR3 spells CASSQRWTPREGYTF. In DNA, the CDR3 is TGTGCCAGCAGCCAAAGATGGACCCCGAGGGAGGGCTACACCTTC. The V and J genes are TRBV3-1 and TRBJ1-2; D gene ambiguous. Trimming took 2 bases from V and 8 from J, leaving 18 bases between them. This CDR3 is built from 15 residues. Per the germline V gene, CDR1 is LGHDT and CDR2 is YNNKEL (reference sequence).

The CDR3 coding sequence is TGTGCCAGCCGCTCGGGAGGGACCAAAAACATTCAGTACTTC. Residues: CASRSGGTKNIQYF. V gene TRBV12-3 or TRBV12-4 combines with J gene TRBJ2-4; 8 positions agree with TRBD2. The length of the CDR3 is 14 residues. The V segment lost 8 bases and the J segment 2 bases; nucleotides outside the gene matches: 5.

The genes are TRBV20-1 and TRBJ2-7; the D gene could be TRBD1 or TRBD2 (5 bases each). Between the trimmed V and J ends, which lost 3 bases and 1 base, there was a span of 16 bases. Looked up from germline, CDR1 is DFQATT and CDR2 is SNEGSKA (reference sequence). The CDR3 consists of 15 residues. The CDR3 DNA sequence: TGCAGTGCTAGTTCCCGGGACGCGAATTCCTACGAGCAGTACTTC. Residues: CSASSRDANSYEQYF.

V and J are TRBV27 and TRBJ2-7, with 7 bases matching TRBD1. The CDR3 covers 16 residues. Germline trimming cut 2 bases from V and 6 bases from J; bases unmatched to any gene: 13. Germline CDR1 is MNHEY and CDR2 is SMNVEV (reference sequence). The chain's CDR3 is CASSLGPGQPLGEQYF. CDR3 DNA sequence: TGTGCCAGCAGTTTAGGCCCGGGACAGCCTCTAGGCGAGCAGTACTTC.

The sample holds a few counts of this clonotype. V is TRBV3-1 and J is TRBJ2-1, with 9 bases aligning to TRBD2. The CDR3 consists of 17 residues. The germline CDR1 and CDR2 sequences are LGHDT and YNNKEL (reference sequence). The junction had 12 bases not matched to a gene; V was cut back by 6 bases and J by 3 bases. CDR3 DNA: TGTGCCAGCAGTCCGATTGTTAGCGGGAGTCTCTACAATGAGCAGTTCTTC. Its translation is CASSPIVSGSLYNEQFF.

Only a few counts were recorded for this clonotype. The chain joins TRBV28 to TRBJ2-7; D might be TRBD1 (6 bases). Between the trimmed V and J ends, which lost 10 bases and 2 bases, there was a span of 15 bases. CDR1 is MDHEN and CDR2 is SYDVKM in the germline V gene. The CDR3 loop spans 13 amino acids. DNA for the CDR3: TGTGCCATAGTAAAGGACAGAACCTACGAGCAGTACTTC. Its translation is CAIVKDRTYEQYF.

A few counts support this clonotype. The V gene is TRBV5-1, the J gene TRBJ2-4, with a weak D call TRBD2 (6 bases). With the DNA end fitting TRBJ2-7 better, the J assignment may be wrong. The CDR3 spans 14 residues. Germline lookup yields CDR1 SGHRS and CDR2 YFSETQ. This CDR3 reads CASSSGGSAYEQYF. The CDR3 region has the DNA TGCGCCAGCAGCAGTGGAGGGTCTGCCTACGAGCAGTACTTC.

DNA for the CDR3: TGTGCCAGCAGCTTAAAGCCCGGGGACAGAGACGCGTATTTT. This translates into CASSLKPGDRDAYF. V usage is TRBV7-8 and J usage is TRBJ2-3; 7 nucleotides align to TRBD1. In germline, CDR1 is SGHVS, CDR2 FQNEAQ. With 2 bases clipped from V and 14 bases from J, the junction kept 13 bases outside the gene matches. The CDR3 contains 14 residues.

Comment on this clonotype: The junction shows a germline mismatch at one end, possibly a read error. The rearrangement uses TRBV11-2 and TRBJ2-1; D remains unclear. Looked up from germline, CDR1 is SGHAT and CDR2 is FQNNGV. The CDR3 runs to 16 residues. DNA for the CDR3: TGTGCCAGCAGCCTAGAGGTGGAGATGGCTTACAATGAGCAGTTCTTC. This sequence encodes CASSLEVEMAYNEQFF.

CDR3 sequence: CASSMRQGEGGYTF. The CDR3 nucleotides are TGTGCCAGCAGCATGAGACAGGGAGAGGGTGGCTACACCTTC. The chain uses TRBV9 and TRBJ1-2; 7 nucleotides align to TRBD1. After removal of 4 bases from V and 7 bases from J, the junction contained 10 bases not matched to a gene. The length of the CDR3 is 14 residues. CDR1 is SGDLS, CDR2 YYNGEE, per germline.